The entry that follows covers one T cell receptor beta chain sequence. V lost 1 base, J lost 8 bases, and 9 bases lay in between. The CDR3 is 12 residues long. The germline CDR1 and CDR2 sequences are SGHRS and YFSETQ. Per the authors' pipeline: By means of reference gene primer amplification, nucleated cell counts were estimated. Some clones are missing from TCRdb's copy, which holds only in-frame ones; the method was immunoSEQ multiplex PCR. From that table come the V and J calls and clone size; the DNA was used to work out D and trimming. The sample contains approximately 73,000 clones, more than 75% of which appear only once. The data are from a study of blood T cell repertoires in COVID-19. Study at large: The origin of the acute and convalescent COVID-19 samples was the United States, Italy and Spain. Nucleic acid was either cDNA or gDNA, and it came from T cells, B-cell-depleted T cells, or PBMCs.

This TCR was sampled from a woman aged 70 to 79 with acute or convalescent COVID-19. Source material: peripheral blood. The chain recombines TRBV5-1 with TRBJ1-1; weak D call: TRBD1 (5 bases). CDR3 bases: TGCGCCAGCAGCTTGAACAACAGGGAAGCTTTCTTT. This sequence encodes CASSLNNREAFF.